Following are 11 T cell receptor beta chains from one sample sequenced in a study of control samples from healthy donors and cancer patients. The method was immunoSEQ multiplex PCR; TCRdb's version includes in-frame clones alone and lacks a portion of them. The sample includes over 80,000 clones, 79% seen only once; the top ten take roughly a tenth. Sequenced material: blood. Receptor source: a woman between 25 and 40 years old in good health.

This clone was recorded only once. The V and J genes are TRBV2 and TRBJ2-5, with D unresolved. The germline V gene encodes CDR1 SNHLY and CDR2 FYNNEI. The CDR3 runs to 12 residues. Deletions cut 4 bases from V and 6 bases from J, with 9 bases between. For the CDR3, the DNA is TGTGCCAGCAGTGCCCTGGCGAAGACCCAGTACTTC. It codes for CASSALAKTQYF.

The chain joins TRBV2 to TRBJ1-2; the D gene is possibly TRBD1 (5 bases). Per the germline V gene, CDR1 is SNHLY and CDR2 is FYNNEI. CDR3 length: 14 residues. Trimming shortened V by 1 base and J by 1 base, and 7 bases separated the two germline ends. CDR3 sequence: CASSEGGSNYGYTF. The CDR3 DNA reads TGTGCCAGCAGTGAAGGGGGGAGTAACTATGGCTACACCTTC.

The gene calls are TRBV5-6 and TRBJ2-7; D is possibly TRBD2 (7 bases). The CDR3 runs to 14 residues. Germline V gene lookup returns CDR1 SGHDT and CDR2 YYEEEE. V was cut by 4 bases and J by 5 bases, with 16 bases left in between. In DNA, the CDR3 is TGTGCCAGCAGCCGCGGGCGGGGGCGCGACGAGCAGTACTTC. This encodes CASSRGRGRDEQYF. The full variable domain, in which reference TRBV5-6 and TRBJ2-7 provide the parts outside the CDR3, is DAGVTQSPTHLIKTRGQQVTLRCSPKSGHDTVSWYQQALGQGPQFIFQYYEEEERQRGNFPDRFSGHQFPNYSSELNVNALLLGDSALYLCASSRGRGRDEQYFGPGTRLTVT.

This chain joins TRBV19 and TRBJ1-5; D remains unclear. This CDR3 is 16 amino acids long. V gave up 0 bases and J gave up 11 bases, with 20 bases separating them. Germline CDR1 LNHDA, CDR2 SQIVND (reference sequence). The CDR3 spells CASSIEWKAIRGSQHF. CDR3 DNA: TGTGCCAGTAGTATAGAATGGAAGGCTATTCGTGGGTCCCAGCATTTT.

This clone was picked up a small number of times. The J gene is TRBJ2-1, the V gene TRBV2, with 8 bases that match TRBD2. The ends lost 6 bases at V and 14 bases at J; junction bases unmatched: 9. There are 12 residues in the CDR3. Germline V gives CDR1 SNHLY, CDR2 FYNNEI. CDR3 nucleotide sequence: TGTGCCAGCAGAACCAGCGGGGGCAGGGAGTTCTTC. Translated: CASRTSGGREFF.

This chain joins TRBV6-6 and TRBJ1-4; possible D gene TRBD1, 6 bases. CDR1 and CDR2 from the germline V gene are MNHNY and SVGAGI (reference sequence). V was clipped by 5 bases and J by 0 bases, with 10 bases between them. This CDR3 has 15 amino acids. CDR3 DNA sequence: TGTGCCAGCAGTCCTCGACAGGCAACTAATGAAAAACTGTTTTTT. Translating it yields CASSPRQATNEKLFF.

The chain couples TRBV30 to TRBJ2-7; 13 bases map to TRBD2. The CDR3 contains 18 residues. J gave up 0 bases and V 1 base, and 9 bases lay outside the gene matches. Germline CDR1 reads GTSNPN; CDR2 reads SVGIG (reference sequence). The CDR3 coding sequence is TGTGCCTGGAGTGCCCCCCGACTAGCGGGGGGCCGCTCCTACGAGCAGTACTTC. Protein product: CAWSAPRLAGGRSYEQYF.

The chain links TRBV19 to TRBJ1-3; D may be TRBD1 (6 bases). The CDR3 spans 15 residues. With 5 bases removed from V and 0 bases from J, the gap between germline ends came to 11 bases. Germline CDR1 LNHDA, CDR2 SQIVND (reference sequence). The CDR3 nucleotides are TGTGCCAGTAGTTCTGGGGGCAACTCTGGAAACACCATATATTTT. It specifies CASSSGGNSGNTIYF.

The chain links TRBV7-2 to TRBJ2-7; D perhaps matches TRBD1 (6 bases). The CDR3 loop spans 13 amino acids. Trimming stripped 3 bases from V and 3 bases from J, with 9 bases between. Germline-derived CDR1 and CDR2 are SGHTA and FQGNSA. CDR3 in DNA: TGTGCCAGCAGCTTCCTCAGGGGCTACGAGCAGTACTTC. The encoded protein is CASSFLRGYEQYF.

The rearrangement links TRBV4-2 to TRBJ2-7; the match to TRBD2 covers 10 bases. The V segment lost 3 bases and the J segment 3 bases; nucleotides outside the gene matches: 5. The CDR3 length is 15 residues. The germline V gene has CDR1 LGHNA and CDR2 YNFKEQ. The CDR3 here is CASSQIAGGIYEQYF. The CDR3 coding sequence is TGTGCCAGCAGCCAGATAGCGGGGGGCATCTACGAGCAGTACTTC.

V and J are TRBV30 and TRBJ2-1; the D gene is possibly TRBD2 (6 bases). The V gene lost 4 bases and the J gene lost 1 base, with 14 bases spanning the gap. Germline CDR1 reads GTSNPN; CDR2 reads SVGIG (reference sequence). The CDR3 contains 15 residues. CDR3 residues: CAWKALSGSYNEQFF. The CDR3 nucleotides are TGTGCCTGGAAGGCCCTTAGCGGTTCCTACAATGAGCAGTTCTTC.